A selection of T cell receptor beta chains follows, all from one sample in a study of liver allograft versus peripheral blood T cells. TCRdb reprocessed the reads with MiXCR, giving one entry per CDR3 protein. The table shows fewer than 2,000 distinct CDR3 sequences, with 15% occurring only once. The receptors derive from a human patient who had a liver transplant. The T cells may partly be graft donor cells. Both conserved end residues are part of each CDR3.

J gene | V gene | CDR3 protein
TRBJ1-4 | TRBV6-5 | CASSYSGQSNEKLFF
TRBJ2-7 | TRBV6-2/TRBV6-3 | CASSIPGAGNYEQYF
TRBJ1-2 | TRBV7-3 | CASSSNGGTRGYAF
TRBJ1-1 | TRBV18 | CASSPLEGQGGTNTEAFF
TRBJ1-1 | TRBV5-1 | CASRRDRGRNTEAFF
TRBJ1-5 | TRBV7-4 | CASSLLPGPGKIHQPQHF
TRBJ2-3 | TRBV12-3/TRBV12-4 | CASSWADTQYF
TRBJ2-5 | TRBV9 | CASSAQLQETQYF
TRBJ2-1 | TRBV6-2/TRBV6-3 | CASSGIFEQFF
TRBJ2-3 | TRBV24-1 | CATSDHLGGGKGEVTGTQYF
TRBJ1-2 | TRBV20-1 | CSARDLPGYGYTF
TRBJ1-1 | TRBV18 | CASSPRQGIMNTEAFF
TRBJ2-5 | TRBV28 | CASKTVETQYF
TRBJ1-5 | TRBV5-4 | CASSLAGGVNQPQHF
TRBJ1-1 | TRBV2 | CASSGPTEAFF
TRBJ1-4 | TRBV9 | CASSAEGQGDEKLFF
TRBJ2-7 | TRBV28 | CASFNRGAYEQYF
TRBJ2-5 | TRBV27 | CASSSLWSGALQETQYF
TRBJ1-1 | TRBV11-2 | CASRSALFTEAFF
TRBJ2-7 | TRBV7-2 | CASSSSALTYEQYF
TRBJ2-6 | TRBV7-9 | CASSLRRTADGANVLTF
TRBJ1-1 | TRBV5-5 | CASSLEGQGFTEAFF
TRBJ2-5 | TRBV6-1 | CASSDYRGGVETQYF
TRBJ1-5 | TRBV30 | CAWSQIGGNQPQHF
TRBJ1-6 | TRBV2 | CASNYRDNSPLHF
TRBJ2-3 | TRBV19 | CASSMGQGTDTQYF
TRBJ1-1 | TRBV20-1 | CSAPDPGQGDTEAFF
TRBJ1-2 | TRBV19 | CASSKGYNYGYTF